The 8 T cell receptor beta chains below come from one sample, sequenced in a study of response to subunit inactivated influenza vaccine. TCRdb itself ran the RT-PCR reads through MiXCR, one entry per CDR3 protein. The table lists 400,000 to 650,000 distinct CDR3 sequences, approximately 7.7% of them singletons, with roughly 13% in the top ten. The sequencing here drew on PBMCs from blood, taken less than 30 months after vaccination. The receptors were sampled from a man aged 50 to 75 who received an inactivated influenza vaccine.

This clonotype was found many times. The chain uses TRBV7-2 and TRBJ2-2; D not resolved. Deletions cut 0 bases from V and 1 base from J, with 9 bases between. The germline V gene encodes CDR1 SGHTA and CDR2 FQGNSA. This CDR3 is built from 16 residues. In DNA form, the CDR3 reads TGTGCCAGCAGCTTAGCGCAGAGCAGGAACACCGGGGAGCTGTTTTTT. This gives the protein CASSLAQSRNTGELFF. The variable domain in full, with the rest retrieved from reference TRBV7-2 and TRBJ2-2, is GAGVSQSPSNKVTEKGKDVELRCDPISGHTALYWYRQSLGQGLEFLIYFQGNSAPDKSGLPSDRFSAERTGGSVSTLTIQRTQQEDSAVYLCASSLAQSRNTGELFFGEGSRLTVL.

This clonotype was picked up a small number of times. The CDR3 is CASSLNHREHNSPLHF. CDR3 nucleotides: TGTGCCAGCAGCCTAAATCACCGGGAGCATAATTCACCCCTCCACTTT. V gene TRBV7-8 combines with J gene TRBJ1-6; no reliable D call. The CDR3 totals 16 residues. V gave up 5 bases and J gave up 5 bases, with 16 bases separating them. Germline-derived CDR1 and CDR2 are SGHVS and FQNEAQ.

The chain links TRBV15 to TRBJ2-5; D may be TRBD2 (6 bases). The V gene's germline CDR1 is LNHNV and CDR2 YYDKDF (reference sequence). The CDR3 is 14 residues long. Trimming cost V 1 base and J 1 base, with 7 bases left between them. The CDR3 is CATSRGRAQETQYF. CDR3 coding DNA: TGTGCCACCAGCAGAGGGAGGGCCCAAGAGACCCAGTACTTC.

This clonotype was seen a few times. The CDR3 loop reads CASSTSGRPDTQYF. CDR3 nucleotide sequence: TGTGCCAGCAGTACTAGCGGGAGACCAGATACGCAGTATTTT. The chain recombines TRBV28 with TRBJ2-3, with 11 bases aligning to TRBD2. V shed 5 bases, J shed 4 bases, and the junction held 2 bases outside the gene matches. CDR3 size: 14 residues. CDR1 MDHEN and CDR2 SYDVKM come from the germline V gene.

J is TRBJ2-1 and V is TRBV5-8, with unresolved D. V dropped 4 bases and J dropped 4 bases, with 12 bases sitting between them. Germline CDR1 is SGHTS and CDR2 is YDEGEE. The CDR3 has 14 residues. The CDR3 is CASSALSRYNEQFF. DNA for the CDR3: TGTGCCAGCAGCGCTCTATCTCGTTACAATGAGCAGTTCTTC. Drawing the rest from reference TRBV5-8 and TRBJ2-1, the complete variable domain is EAGVTQSPTHLIKTRGQQATLRCSPISGHTSVYWYQQALGLGLQFLLWYDEGEERNRGNFPPRFSGRQFPNYSSELNVNALELEDSALYLCASSALSRYNEQFFGPGTRLTVL.

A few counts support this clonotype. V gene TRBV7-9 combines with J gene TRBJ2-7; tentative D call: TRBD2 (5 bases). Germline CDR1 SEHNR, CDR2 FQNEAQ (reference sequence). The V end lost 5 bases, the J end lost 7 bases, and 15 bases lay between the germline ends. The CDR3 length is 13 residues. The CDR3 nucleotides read TGTGCCAGCAGCAAAACGGGAAATGGGGAGCAGTACTTC. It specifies CASSKTGNGEQYF.

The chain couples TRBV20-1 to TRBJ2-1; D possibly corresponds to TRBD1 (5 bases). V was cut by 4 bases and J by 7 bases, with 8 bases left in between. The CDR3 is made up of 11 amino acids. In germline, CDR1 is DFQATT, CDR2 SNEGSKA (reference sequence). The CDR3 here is CSAKGPNEQFF. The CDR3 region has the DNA TGCAGTGCTAAGGGGCCTAATGAGCAGTTCTTC.

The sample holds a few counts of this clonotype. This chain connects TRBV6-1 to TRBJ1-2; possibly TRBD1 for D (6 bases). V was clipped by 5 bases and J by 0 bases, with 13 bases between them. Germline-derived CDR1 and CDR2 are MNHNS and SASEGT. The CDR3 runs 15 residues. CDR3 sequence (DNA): TGTGCCAGCAGTCCGGGGGGCAGGACTAACTATGGCTACACCTTC. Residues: CASSPGGRTNYGYTF.